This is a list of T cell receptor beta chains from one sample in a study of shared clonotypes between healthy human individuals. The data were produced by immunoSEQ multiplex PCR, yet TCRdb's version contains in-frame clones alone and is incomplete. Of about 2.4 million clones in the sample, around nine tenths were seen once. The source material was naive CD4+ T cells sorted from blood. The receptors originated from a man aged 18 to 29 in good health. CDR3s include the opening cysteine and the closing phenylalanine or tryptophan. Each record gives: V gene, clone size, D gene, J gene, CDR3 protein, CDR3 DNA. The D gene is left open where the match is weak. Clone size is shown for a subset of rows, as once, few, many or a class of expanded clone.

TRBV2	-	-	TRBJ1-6	CASSAGPSSYNSPLHF	TGTGCCAGCAGTGCGGGCCCGAGCTCCTATAATTCACCCCTCCACTTT
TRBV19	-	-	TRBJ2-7	CASSTGQGAYEQYF	TGTGCCAGTAGTACGGGGCAGGGAGCCTACGAGCAGTACTTC
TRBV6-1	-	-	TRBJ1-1	CASREGMNTEAFF	TGTGCCAGCAGAGAGGGGATGAACACTGAAGCTTTCTTT
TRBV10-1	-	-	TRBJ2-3	CASGFGDTQYF	TGCGCCAGCGGGTTTGGAGATACGCAGTATTTT
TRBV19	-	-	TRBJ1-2	CASSISQGLGYTF	TGTGCCAGTAGTATCTCGCAGGGGCTCGGCTACACCTTC
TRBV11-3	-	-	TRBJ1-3	CASSTTGTGNTIYF	TGTGCCAGCAGCACCACCGGGACTGGAAACACCATATATTTT
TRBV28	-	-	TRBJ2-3	CAGGARQGRTDTQYF	TGTGCCGGGGGGGCACGGCAGGGGCGGACAGATACGCAGTATTTT
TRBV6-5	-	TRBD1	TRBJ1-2	CASTAGQGFFGGYTF	TGTGCCAGCACCGCGGGACAGGGCTTTTTCGGGGGCTACACCTTC
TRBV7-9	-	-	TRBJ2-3	CASSSRTTSTDTQYF	TGTGCCAGCAGCTCGCGGACCACGAGCACAGATACGCAGTATTTT
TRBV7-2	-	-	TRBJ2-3	CASSWMFGADTQYF	TGTGCCAGCAGCTGGATGTTCGGGGCAGATACGCAGTATTTT
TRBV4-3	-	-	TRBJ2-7	CASSQCPVGQPSYEQYF	TGCGCCAGCAGCCAGTGTCCCGTAGGGCAACCCTCCTACGAGCAGTACTTC
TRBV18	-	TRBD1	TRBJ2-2	CASSPFPQGVTGELFF	TGTGCCAGCTCACCATTTCCACAGGGGGTGACCGGGGAGCTGTTTTTT
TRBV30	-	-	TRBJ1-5	CAWSGRVNNQPQHF	TGTGCCTGGAGTGGAAGAGTCAACAATCAGCCCCAGCATTTT
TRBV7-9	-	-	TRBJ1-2	CASSPPQGSNYGYTF	TGTGCCAGCAGCCCGCCACAGGGAAGTAACTATGGCTACACCTTC
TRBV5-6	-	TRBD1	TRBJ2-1	CASSLDGQGAGEQFF	TGTGCCAGCAGCTTGGACGGACAGGGGGCTGGAGAGCAGTTCTTC
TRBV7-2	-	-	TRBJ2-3	CASSFYGTSTDTQYF	TGTGCCAGCAGCTTTTACGGTACCTCTACAGATACGCAGTATTTT
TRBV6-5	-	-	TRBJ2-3	CASSRSSTDTQYF	TGTGCCAGCAGCCGGTCGAGCACAGATACGCAGTATTTT
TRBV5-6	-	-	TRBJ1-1	CASTTGGTGRATFF	TGTGCCAGCACAACCGGGGGGACGGGGCGAGCAACTTTCTTT
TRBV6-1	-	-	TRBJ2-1	CASRDYNRGEQFF	TGTGCCAGCAGGGACTACAATCGTGGCGAGCAGTTCTTC
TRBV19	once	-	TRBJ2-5	CASSIGGQGPGETQYF	TGTGCCAGTAGTATAGGGGGCCAGGGACCAGGGGAGACCCAGTACTTC
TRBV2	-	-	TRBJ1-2	CASSDDQGPNYGYTF	TGTGCCAGCAGTGATGACCAGGGCCCAAACTATGGCTACACCTTC
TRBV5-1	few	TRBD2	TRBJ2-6	CASSPTGGESSGANVLTF	TGCGCCAGCAGTCCCACCGGGGGGGAGAGCTCTGGGGCCAACGTCCTGACTTTC